The entry that follows covers one T cell receptor beta chain sequence. The antigen it recognizes is unknown. Base quality data are lacking; no much larger clone is found one base away. The data stem from a study of blood T cells in healthy people across ages (dated by TCRdb to between 2014 and 2016). Regarding the study in general: In model experiments, template switching captured roughly one uniquely barcoded TCR beta cDNA molecule for every two T cells. Age-related changes in TCR beta repertoire diversity were measured in the study by deep sequencing normalized with unique cDNA molecular identifiers. The donors were split into four age groups: young (average 16 years), middle-aged (roughly 40), aged (approximately 59) and long-lived (over 80). Donors of different ages were randomly distributed across sequencing lanes to avoid experimental bias. Using the same blood draw, the study looked at two additional independent replicas of 1 million unique cDNA reads for two donors, one aged 18 to 30 and the other aged 80 or older. The full study reports these points: The percentage of naive T cells measured by flow cytometry correlated strongly with observed TCR beta diversity. Since profiling was done on bulk unsorted PBMCs, naive and antigen-experienced compartments could not be conclusively compared. As age increased, observed TCR beta diversity per million T cells dropped in a roughly linear way, and a significant reduction was already evident by age 40. Estimates of total diversity based on one million sequenced T cells were considered lower bounds and underestimates. Donor CMV infection status was unknown, potentially confounding age-related changes in expanded clonotypes. Compared with the aged group, the long-lived group had more naive CD4+ T cells, fewer expanded clones and increased TCR diversity, a pattern suggesting age selection.

Library preparation used 5' RACE. For sequencing, an Illumina HiSeq 2500 was employed. A second PCR of 7 to 11 cycles was performed with a sample-barcoded 5' primer and a J-beta primer mix. A template-switch 5' adaptor carrying 12 random nucleotides introduced a unique molecular identifier onto each TCR beta cDNA molecule. Each sample yielded at least 2.5 million CDR3-containing paired-end reads. The Mint cDNA synthesis kit, primed by a TRBC-specific oligonucleotide, was used to synthesize first-strand cDNA from all RNA. After uracil-DNA glycosylase treatment, a first 18-cycle PCR used universal primers M1SS and BC2_uni_R on all cDNA. For the original study's pipeline: For normalization, 1 million high-quality reads were randomly selected from each sample, with every read carrying a distinct molecular identifier. Instead of being binned into consensus sequences, reads with shared molecular identifiers were discarded. CDR3 identification, clonotype clustering and error correction used MiTCR with a Q25 quality threshold and the strictest error-elimination algorithm. A nonparametric unseen species model with Euler transformation was used to estimate lower-bound total TCR beta diversity. TCRdb's own reprocessing of the public reads used fastp at Q25 and MiXCR and kept productive beta chains. Identical CDR3 protein sequences are pooled into one entry, listed with their most common genes and DNA. The V and J calls shown here were made by TCRdb, not taken from the authors' results. Here the sample has approximately 690,000 distinct CDR3 sequences; 58% occur a single time. Of the sample, 35% to 40% is held by the ten largest clones.

The roughly 39 donors, aged roughly 6 to 95 years, were systemically healthy Caucasian individuals from Russia. Ten milliliters of peripheral blood were drawn from each donor into EDTA-treated Vacutainer tubes. Ficoll-Paque density-gradient centrifugation was used to isolate PBMCs, with at least 6 million per sample. Trizol reagent was used to extract total RNA from the PBMCs, yielding at least 5.5 micrograms per sample. Naive CD45RAhigh/CD27high T cell percentages were measured by flow cytometry on a PBMC aliquot from every donor. Sample: blood. This TCR derives from a man in his sixties in good health.

This receptor has the CDR3 CSARDSPGLATFF. The DNA is as follows: TGCAGTGCTAGAGATTCTCCGGGACTAGCGACGTTCTTC. Rearrangement joined TRBV20-1 to TRBJ2-1, and TRBD2 aligns with 10 junction nucleotides. V lost 0 bases and J lost 15 bases, and the count of bases not matched to a germline gene is 8. The CDR3 starts with the cysteine, ends with the phenylalanine, and has 13 residues. Only the CDR3 region is kept as DNA, spanning 39 bases read in frame from base 1. CDR1 and CDR2 are read off the germline V gene (reference sequence) as DFQATT and SNEGSKA.